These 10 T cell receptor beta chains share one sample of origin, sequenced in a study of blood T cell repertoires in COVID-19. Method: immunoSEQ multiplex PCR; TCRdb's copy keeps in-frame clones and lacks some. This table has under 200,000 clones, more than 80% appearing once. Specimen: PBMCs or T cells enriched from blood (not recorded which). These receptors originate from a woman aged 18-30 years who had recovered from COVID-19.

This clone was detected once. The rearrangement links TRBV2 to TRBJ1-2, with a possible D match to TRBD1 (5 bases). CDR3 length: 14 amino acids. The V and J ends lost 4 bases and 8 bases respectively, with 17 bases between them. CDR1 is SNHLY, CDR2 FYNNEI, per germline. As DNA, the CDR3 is TGTGCCAGCAGTGTGGGTCAGGGTAGACACGGCTACACCTTC. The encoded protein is CASSVGQGRHGYTF. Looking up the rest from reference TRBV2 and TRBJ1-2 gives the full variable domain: EPEVTQTPSHQVTQMGQEVILRCVPISNHLYFYWYRQILGQKVEFLVSFYNNEISEKSEIFDDQFSVERPDGSNFTLKIRSTKLEDSAMYFCASSVGQGRHGYTFGSGTRLTVV.

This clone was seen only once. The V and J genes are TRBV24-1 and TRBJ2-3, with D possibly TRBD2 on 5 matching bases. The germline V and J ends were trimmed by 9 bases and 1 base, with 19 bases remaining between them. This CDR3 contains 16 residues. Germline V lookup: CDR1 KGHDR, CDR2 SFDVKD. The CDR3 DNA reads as TGTGCCACCGGCTTCGGGATGAGTCATCGCACAGATACGCAGTATTTT. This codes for CATGFGMSHRTDTQYF.

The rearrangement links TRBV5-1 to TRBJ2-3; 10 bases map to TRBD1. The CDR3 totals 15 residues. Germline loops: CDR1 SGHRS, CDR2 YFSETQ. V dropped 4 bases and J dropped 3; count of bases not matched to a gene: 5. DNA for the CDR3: TGCGCCAGCAGCGGCCGGGACAGGGGAACAGATACGCAGTATTTT. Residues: CASSGRDRGTDTQYF.

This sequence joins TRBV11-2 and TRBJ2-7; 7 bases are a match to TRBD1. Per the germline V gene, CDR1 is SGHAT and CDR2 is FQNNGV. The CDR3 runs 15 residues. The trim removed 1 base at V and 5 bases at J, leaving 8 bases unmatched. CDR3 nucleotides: TGTGCCAGCAGCTTAGCTCCGACAGGGATGGACGAGCAGTACTTC. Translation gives CASSLAPTGMDEQYF.

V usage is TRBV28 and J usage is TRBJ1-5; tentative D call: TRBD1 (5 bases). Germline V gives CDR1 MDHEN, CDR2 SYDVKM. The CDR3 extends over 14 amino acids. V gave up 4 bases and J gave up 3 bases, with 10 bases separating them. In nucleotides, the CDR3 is TGTGCCAGCAGTTCCGGGGGAATCAATCAGCCCCAGCATTTT. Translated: CASSSGGINQPQHF.

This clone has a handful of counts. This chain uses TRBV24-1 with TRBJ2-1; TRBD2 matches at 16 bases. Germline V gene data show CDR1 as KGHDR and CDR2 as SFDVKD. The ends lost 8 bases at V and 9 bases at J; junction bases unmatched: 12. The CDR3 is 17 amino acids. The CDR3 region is CATKGPGLAGGAGEQFF. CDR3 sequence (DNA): TGTGCCACCAAGGGACCGGGACTAGCGGGGGGGGCCGGTGAGCAGTTCTTC.

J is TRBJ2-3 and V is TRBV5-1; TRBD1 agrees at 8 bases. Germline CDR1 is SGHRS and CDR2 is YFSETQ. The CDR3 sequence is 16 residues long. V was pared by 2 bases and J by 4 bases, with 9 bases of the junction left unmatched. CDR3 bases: TGCGCCAGCAGCTTATCCGGGACAGGATCTTCAGATACGCAGTATTTT. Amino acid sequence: CASSLSGTGSSDTQYF.

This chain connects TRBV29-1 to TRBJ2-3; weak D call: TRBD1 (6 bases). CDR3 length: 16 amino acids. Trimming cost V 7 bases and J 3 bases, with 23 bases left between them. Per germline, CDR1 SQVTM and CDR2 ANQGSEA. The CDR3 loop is CSADPRGGARTDTQYF. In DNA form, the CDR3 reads TGCAGCGCCGACCCACGTGGGGGCGCTCGGACAGATACGCAGTATTTT.

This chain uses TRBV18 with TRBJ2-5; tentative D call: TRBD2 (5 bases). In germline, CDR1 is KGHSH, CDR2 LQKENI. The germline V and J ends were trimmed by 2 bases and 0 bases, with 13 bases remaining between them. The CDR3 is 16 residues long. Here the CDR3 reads CASSPFTPGYQETQYF. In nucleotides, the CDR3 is TGTGCCAGCTCACCATTCACACCGGGATACCAAGAGACCCAGTACTTC.

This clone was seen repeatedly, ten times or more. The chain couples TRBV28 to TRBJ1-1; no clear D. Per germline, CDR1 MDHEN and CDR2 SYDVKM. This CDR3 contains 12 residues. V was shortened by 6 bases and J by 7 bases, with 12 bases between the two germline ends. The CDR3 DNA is TGTGCCAGCAGCCAAAGAGGAATTGAAGCTTTCTTT. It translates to CASSQRGIEAFF.